The clone carrying this T cell receptor beta chain was seen at least ten times. Its antigen remains unidentified. V gave up 5 bases and J gave up 6 bases, with 17 bases separating them. This CDR3 spans 15 amino acids. CDR1 and CDR2 from the germline V gene are SGHTA and FQGNSA. Quantitative 5'-RACE with molecular barcodes generated TCR beta libraries. TCRdb recomputed calls from the 5' RACE reads with MiXCR, one row per CDR3 protein. Of 500,000 to 650,000 distinct CDR3 sequences in the sample, 5.3% were seen once. The data originate from a study of CD8 T cells in ankylosing spondylitis. Study conclusions and caveats: There was a TCR beta motif, made of several highly homologous variants, that appeared characteristic of ankylosing spondylitis blood.

The rearrangement joins TRBV7-2 to TRBJ1-5; tentative D call: TRBD1 (6 bases). Material for sequencing was blood, either unsorted or a sorted T cell fraction (not recorded which). This TCR was recovered from a male donor with ankylosing spondylitis. The CDR3 sequence is CASSRRGAGAQPQHF. In DNA, the CDR3 is TGTGCCAGCAGCCGGAGGGGGGCTGGAGCTCAGCCCCAGCATTTT.